A single sample gave rise to the 17 T cell receptor beta chains below, sequenced in a study of T cells in Graves' hyperthyroidism and ophthalmopathy (dated by TCRdb to about 2019). To prepare the library, multiplex PCR was applied. Instrument used: Illumina HiSeq 2000. Amplification of TCR beta CDR3 regions was carried out from RNA transcripts. A first-round RT-PCR of the TCR CDR3 used the HTBI primer set with the Qiagen OneStep RT-PCR kit. The public sequencing data were trimmed at Q25 with fastp and processed into clonotypes with MiXCR by TCRdb, which kept only in-frame beta chains. Each entry merges the rows of one CDR3 protein and shows their most common DNA and genes. The sample yields approximately 98,000 distinct CDR3 sequences; roughly 40% were counted once. Roughly 10% of the sample is taken by the ten largest. Sequenced input: peripheral blood or thyroid tissue (not recorded which). The receptors originated from a woman in her twenties or thirties with Graves' hyperthyroidism.

This clonotype was seen many times. The chain recombines TRBV2 with TRBJ1-3, with 8 nucleotides matching TRBD1. The CDR3 is 19 residues long. J was trimmed by 8 bases and V by 8 bases; bases with no gene match: 26. CDR1 and CDR2 from the germline V gene are SNHLY and FYNNEI. The CDR3 DNA reads TGTGCCAGCCTGAAACCGGGACAGGACTACCCCGAATCCTGGCACACCATATATTTT. It is translated as CASLKPGQDYPESWHTIYF.

This clonotype was recorded many times. The chain has TRBV2 and TRBJ1-4, with D perhaps TRBD1 (6 bases). Germline V CDR1 and CDR2: SNHLY, FYNNEI. The V gene lost 6 bases and the J gene lost 2 bases, with 19 bases spanning the gap. The CDR3 covers 17 residues. CDR3 loop: CASSPGREGGTNEKLFF. In nucleotides, the CDR3 is TGTGCCAGCAGCCCCGGTCGGGAGGGGGGTACTAATGAAAAACTGTTTTTT.

This clonotype was seen many times. V and J are TRBV6-6 and TRBJ1-6; D remains ambiguous. CDR1 is MNHNY, CDR2 SVGAGI, per germline (reference sequence). Trimming removed 6 bases from V and 0 bases from J, with 18 bases in between. This CDR3 spans 18 amino acids. The CDR3 region has the DNA TGTGCCAGCAGCCGACCCTCGTTCTTTAGCTCCTATAATTCACCCCTCCACTTT. It encodes CASSRPSFFSSYNSPLHF.

V gene TRBV9 combines with J gene TRBJ2-3; 7 positions match TRBD2. Germline loops: CDR1 SGDLS, CDR2 YYNGEE. The J segment lost 2 bases and the V segment lost 4 bases, leaving 16 bases of the junction unmatched. CDR3 size: 18 residues. CDR3 in amino acids: CASSSFSLAAAHTDTQYF. For the CDR3, the DNA is TGTGCCAGCAGCTCCTTTTCGCTAGCGGCCGCCCACACAGATACGCAGTATTTT.

Regarding this clonotype: A read error may produce the germline difference seen at one junction end. V usage is TRBV7-9 and J usage is TRBJ2-6; D gene unclear. Germline V gene sequence: CDR1 SEHNR, CDR2 FQNEAQ (reference sequence). There are 11 residues in the CDR3. CDR3 nucleotides: TGTGCCAGCAGTGCCTCCACGGGTGAAGCTTTC. Protein sequence: CASSASTGEAF. The full variable domain, completed using reference TRBV7-9 and TRBJ2-6, is DTGVSQNPRHKITKRGQNVTFRCDPISEHNRLYWYRQTLGQGPEFLTYFQNEAQLEKSRLLSDRFSAERPKGSFSTLEIQRTEQGDSAMYLCASSASTGEAFGAGSRLTVL.

The genes are TRBV10-3 and TRBJ1-4; 7 nucleotides match TRBD1. V was pared by 9 bases and J by 5 bases, with 9 bases of the junction left unmatched. CDR1 ENHRY and CDR2 SYGVKD come from the germline V gene. CDR3 size: 14 residues. The CDR3 sequence: CAIANRGPNEKLFF. The CDR3 DNA sequence: TGTGCCATTGCCAACAGGGGTCCCAATGAAAAACTGTTTTTT.

The rearrangement uses TRBV7-3 and TRBJ2-7; D uncertain. Germline-derived CDR1 and CDR2 are SGHTA and FQGTGA. The CDR3 totals 14 residues. The ends were cut back, 11 bases at V and 0 bases at J, with 17 bases in the middle. The CDR3 DNA follows: TGTGCCGGCGGCCTTACCGCACACTCCTACGAGCAGTACTTC. This gives the protein CAGGLTAHSYEQYF.

The sample holds a few counts of this clonotype. CDR3 residues: CASSLAGTGANVLTF. The CDR3 nucleotides read TGTGCCAGCAGCTTAGCGGGGACTGGGGCCAACGTCCTGACTTTC. The chain has TRBV7-9 and TRBJ2-6, with D unresolved. The germline CDR1 and CDR2 sequences are SEHNR and FQNEAQ (reference sequence). V gave up 0 bases and J gave up 2 bases, with 5 bases separating them. The CDR3 spans 15 residues.

Turning to this clonotype: Because the CDR3 is missing its conserved closing phenylalanine or tryptophan, this is likely a read error. It is unclear where the CDR3 begins or ends on the DNA, so no DNA is shown, and the CDR3 is as TCRdb lists it. The chain has TRBV6-6 and TRBJ2-2. The germline CDR1 and CDR2 sequences are MNHNY and SVGAGI (reference sequence). The CDR3 totals 9 residues, both ends included. CDR3: CASSSGDLI.

This clonotype was seen at least ten times. V gene TRBV7-2 combines with J gene TRBJ2-3; the match to TRBD1 covers 8 bases. Trimming took 3 bases from V and 0 from J; bases not matched to a gene: 5. The germline CDR1 and CDR2 sequences are SGHTA and FQGNSA. The CDR3 consists of 16 residues. As DNA, the CDR3 is TGTGCCAGCAGCTTCGGACAGGGAGGAAGCACAGATACGCAGTATTTT. This translates into CASSFGQGGSTDTQYF. The full variable domain, its missing parts supplied by reference TRBV7-2 and TRBJ2-3, is GAGVSQSPSNKVTEKGKDVELRCDPISGHTALYWYRQSLGQGLEFLIYFQGNSAPDKSGLPSDRFSAERTGGSVSTLTIQRTQQEDSAVYLCASSFGQGGSTDTQYFGPGTRLTVL.

This clonotype occurred once. The CDR3 reads CSASGTGSYEQYF. The CDR3 nucleotides read TGCAGTGCTTCCGGGACAGGCTCCTACGAGCAGTACTTC. This chain connects TRBV20-1 to TRBJ2-7, with 8 bases aligning to TRBD1. V was clipped by 5 bases and J by 0 bases; unmatched bases: 3. Germline CDR1 reads DFQATT; CDR2 reads SNEGSKA (reference sequence). The CDR3 extends over 13 amino acids.

This clonotype was seen ten or more times. The chain joins TRBV7-3 to TRBJ1-1; 7 nucleotides align to TRBD1. The V gene end was trimmed by 1 base and the J gene end by 3 bases; junction bases not matched to a gene: 5. Germline V CDR1 and CDR2: SGHTA, FQGTGA. The CDR3 length is 15 residues. The CDR3 region has the DNA TGTGCCAGCAGCTTAATTCCCCAGGGGGACACTGAAGCTTTCTTT. As protein: CASSLIPQGDTEAFF.

The J gene is TRBJ1-5, the V gene TRBV11-1; TRBD1 aligns across 10 bases. V was clipped by 3 bases and J by 0 bases; unmatched bases: 11. The CDR3 is 19 residues long. Looked up from germline, CDR1 is SGHAT and CDR2 is FQDESV (reference sequence). The CDR3 is CASSLGQGMGKYSNQPQHF. Written as DNA, the CDR3 is TGTGCCAGCAGCTTGGGACAGGGGATGGGTAAATATAGCAATCAGCCCCAGCATTTT.

In its sample, this clonotype was seen many times. The J gene is TRBJ2-5, the V gene TRBV5-5, with D hard to call. The germline V gene encodes CDR1 SGHKS and CDR2 YYEKEE (reference sequence). The V gene lost 2 bases and the J gene lost 7 bases, with 6 bases spanning the gap. The CDR3 consists of 11 residues. The CDR3, as DNA: TGTGCCAGCAGCTTTTTGGGGACCCAGTACTTC. This encodes CASSFLGTQYF.

Many counts were recorded for this clonotype. The chain employs TRBV6-5 and TRBJ1-5, with D uncertain. The CDR3 contains 14 residues. Trimming stripped 4 bases from V and 6 bases from J, with 13 bases between. The germline V gene has CDR1 MNHEY and CDR2 SVGAGI. The CDR3 loop reads CASSSGRQTQPQHF. CDR3 bases: TGTGCCAGCAGTTCAGGACGCCAAACTCAGCCCCAGCATTTT.

This clonotype was recorded many times. The V call is TRBV20-1, the J call TRBJ1-1, with D perhaps TRBD1 (6 bases). The CDR3 runs to 12 residues. Germline CDR1 reads DFQATT; CDR2 reads SNEGSKA (reference sequence). V dropped 2 bases and J dropped 8 bases, with 12 bases sitting between them. The CDR3 reads CSARPMTGEAFF. The CDR3 coding sequence is TGCAGTGCTAGACCGATGACAGGCGAAGCTTTCTTT.

This clonotype was observed at least ten times. This chain joins TRBV6-2 or TRBV6-3 and TRBJ2-7, with TRBD2 matching over 8 bases. The CDR3 runs to 13 residues. Trimming at V came to 5 bases and at J to 4 bases, leaving 4 bases not matched to a gene. Germline CDR1 and CDR2: MNHEY and SVGEGT. The CDR3 reads CASSKREFYEQYF. The CDR3 coding sequence is TGTGCCAGCAGTAAGCGGGAGTTTTACGAGCAGTACTTC.